The clone carrying this T cell receptor (beta chain) appeared a few times. Its specificity is not known. Germline V gene sequence: CDR1 SEHNR, CDR2 FQNEAQ (reference sequence). With 5 bases removed from V and 6 bases from J, the gap between germline ends came to 16 bases. The CDR3 has 14 amino acids. Isolated per sample were at least 6 million PBMCs. The sample originates from a study of blood T cells in healthy people across ages. For the study at large: In model experiments, template switching was able to capture about one barcoded beta molecule for every two T cells that were present. Notes on the study in general: In older individuals, TCR beta diversity per million T cells was lower, falling roughly linearly with age.

PCR was performed a second time for 7 to 11 cycles using a sample-barcoded 5' primer and a J-beta primer mix. Each cDNA molecule received a tag from a template-switch adaptor that had 12 random nucleotides. TCRdb re-analysed the 5' RACE reads in MiXCR, keeping a single row per CDR3 protein. The sample records about 580,000 distinct CDR3 sequences, about 45% being singletons. This receptor was identified in a man at least 80 years old in good health. The chain carries TRBV7-9 and TRBJ1-2; unclear D gene. Input material: blood. The CDR3 DNA reads TGTGCCAGCAGCCGCCAGAGGGTCGCAGATGGCTACACCTTC. Protein sequence: CASSRQRVADGYTF.